A selection of T cell receptor beta chains follows, all from one sample in a study of read filtering for tumor transcriptome and immune sequencing. One entry per CDR3 protein, called by TCRdb with MiXCR from the reads. The sample shows about 46,000 distinct CDR3 sequences, approximately 12% of them seen only once. Sequencing was performed on a population of CD138-negative cells sorted from bone marrow. These TCRs come from a donor at least 40 years old with multiple myeloma. The CDR3 runs from the conserved cysteine through the conserved F or W.

v_gene: TRBV7-3; j_gene: TRBJ2-3; CDR3aa: CASSLIGGGTDTQYF
v_gene: TRBV4-1; j_gene: TRBJ1-6; CDR3aa: CASSQEKRGSGDSPLHF
v_gene: TRBV7-3; j_gene: TRBJ2-1; CDR3aa: CASSLGGSRNGQFF
v_gene: TRBV18; j_gene: TRBJ2-1; CDR3aa: CASFPQRGVDSNEQFF
v_gene: TRBV28; j_gene: TRBJ2-2; CDR3aa: CASSGWTSGNTGELFF
v_gene: TRBV7-9; j_gene: TRBJ2-4; CDR3aa: CAIEVGPPENIQYF
v_gene: TRBV13; j_gene: TRBJ2-3; CDR3aa: CASSLAAYTDTQYF
v_gene: TRBV7-8; j_gene: TRBJ2-5; CDR3aa: CASGSTGETQYF
v_gene: TRBV11-2; j_gene: TRBJ2-7; CDR3aa: CASSLDYGTDYYLSSYEQYF
v_gene: TRBV20-1; j_gene: TRBJ2-1; CDR3aa: CSAPRAPVNEQFF
v_gene: TRBV30; j_gene: TRBJ1-1; CDR3aa: CAWGELFGQRNTEAFF
v_gene: TRBV5-1; j_gene: TRBJ2-7; CDR3aa: CASSPETGGRYEQYF
v_gene: TRBV11-2; j_gene: TRBJ2-2; CDR3aa: CASSSYYRDLNTGELFF